This is a list of T cell receptor beta chains from one sample in a study of tumor-infiltrating lymphocytes in primary liver carcinoma. TCRdb processed the multiplex PCR reads anew with MiXCR; each CDR3 protein has one entry. The sample includes about 43,000 distinct CDR3 sequences, roughly 73% of them seen just once. Sequenced: liver tumor tissue from sampling region 2. These receptors came from a man aged 40-49 years with primary liver carcinoma and hepatitis B virus infection. Each CDR3 is given with its conserved first and last residue. Fields, in order: V gene, CDR3 length, CDR3 protein.

TRBV4-1 13 CANSQVSTDTQYF
TRBV11-2 17 CAISLDSGETSRDTQYF
TRBV12-3/TRBV12-4 15 CASIRGTAINQPHHF
TRBV28 13 CATSGLPRYEQYF
TRBV7-8 11 CASSPGETQYF
TRBV7-8 16 CASSPGTGGTGYGYTF
TRBV6-6 12 CTSSSRDYGHTF
TRBV6-5 15 CTSRTPKTGLDTQHF
TRBV6-1 16 CGSSPSGLSSYNEQFF
TRBV6-2/TRBV6-3 12 CASGPTEDTQYF
TRBV12-3/TRBV12-4 15 CASTRGRGLLNEQFF
TRBV5-1 15 CANSDRVPNAGELFF
TRBV28 14 CASSLDRFGTEAFF
TRBV6-1 12 CASSGPLYGHTF
TRBV29-1 10 CSLRRNEQFF
TRBV11-2 21 CASSMGGDRGISLSVANVLTF
TRBV6-5 14 CASSYAEGKETQYF
TRBV4-3 16 CAGSQAQTVDNSPLRF
TRBV5-8 14 CARSLALNTGELFF
TRBV6-6 14 CASSYFSGNSDAFF
TRBV7-9 14 CDSSLRDSDTGAFF
TRBV6-6 13 CASSPHGGNTIYF
TRBV7-2 15 CASSSHWGSGNTIYF
TRBV2 12 CASRGAVPDAFF
TRBV6-2/TRBV6-3 14 CASSSDPTSHEQFF
TRBV6-1 12 CASILQIYEEYF
TRBV6-6 19 CASSMSRGQGQVWQETQYF
TRBV7-2 13 CASSLVGTRTQYF
TRBV30 12 CVLLPGANVLTF
TRBV6-5 15 CASSDGTGGGYEQYF
TRBV6-5 16 CASSYSVRVMNIEVFF
TRBV5-4 14 CASSLKGGTTEAFF
TRBV11-1 15 CVSSFQGPLDNEQFF
TRBV11-3 12 CASSSKWREQYF
TRBV28 14 CAYSSGTGMLEQYF
TRBV29-1 16 CSIAGVDGRSTDTQYF
TRBV4-1 16 CASSKGDRGRNTETFF